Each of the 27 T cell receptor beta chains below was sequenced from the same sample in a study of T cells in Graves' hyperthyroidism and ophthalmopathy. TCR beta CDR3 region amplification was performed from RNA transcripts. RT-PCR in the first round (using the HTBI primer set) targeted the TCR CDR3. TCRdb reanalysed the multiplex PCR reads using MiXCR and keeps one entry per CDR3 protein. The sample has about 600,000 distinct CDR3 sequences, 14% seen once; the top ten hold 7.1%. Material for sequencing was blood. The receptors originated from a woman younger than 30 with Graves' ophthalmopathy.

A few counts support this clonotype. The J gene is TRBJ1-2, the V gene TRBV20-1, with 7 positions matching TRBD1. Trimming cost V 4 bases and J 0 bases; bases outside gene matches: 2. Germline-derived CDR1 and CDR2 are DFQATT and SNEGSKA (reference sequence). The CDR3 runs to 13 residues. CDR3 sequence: CSATGQTNYGYTF. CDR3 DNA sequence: TGCAGTGCTACGGGACAGACTAACTATGGCTACACCTTC.

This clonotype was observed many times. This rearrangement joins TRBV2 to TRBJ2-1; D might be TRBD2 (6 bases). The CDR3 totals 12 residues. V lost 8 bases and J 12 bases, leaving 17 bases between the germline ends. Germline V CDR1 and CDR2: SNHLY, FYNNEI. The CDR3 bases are TGTGCCAGCGTGGTTGTTGGGGGGAGGCAGTTCTTC. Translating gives CASVVVGGRQFF.

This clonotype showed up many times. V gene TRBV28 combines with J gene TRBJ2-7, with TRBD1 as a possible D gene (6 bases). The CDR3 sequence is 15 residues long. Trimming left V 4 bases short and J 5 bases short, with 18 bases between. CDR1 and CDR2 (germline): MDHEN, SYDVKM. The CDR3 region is CASSSTWTVNHEQYF. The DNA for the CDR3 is TGTGCCAGCAGTTCCACTTGGACAGTGAATCACGAGCAGTACTTC. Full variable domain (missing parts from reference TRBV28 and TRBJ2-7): DVKVTQSSRYLVKRTGEKVFLECVQDMDHENMFWYRQDPGLGLRLIYFSYDVKMKEKGDIPEGYSVSREKKERFSLILESASTNQTSMYLCASSSTWTVNHEQYFGPGTRLTVT.

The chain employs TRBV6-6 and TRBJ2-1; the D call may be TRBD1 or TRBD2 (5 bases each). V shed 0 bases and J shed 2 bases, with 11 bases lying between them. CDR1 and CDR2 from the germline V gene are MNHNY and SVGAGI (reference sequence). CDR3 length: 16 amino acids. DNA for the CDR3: TGTGCCAGCAGTTACTCGGGCCGGGGCACCTACAATGAGCAGTTCTTC. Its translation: CASSYSGRGTYNEQFF.

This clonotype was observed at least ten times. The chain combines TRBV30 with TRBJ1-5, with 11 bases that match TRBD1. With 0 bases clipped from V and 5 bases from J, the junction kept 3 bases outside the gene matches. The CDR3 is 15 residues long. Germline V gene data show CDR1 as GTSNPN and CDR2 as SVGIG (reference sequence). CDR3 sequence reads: CAWSVPGQGDQPQHF. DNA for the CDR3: TGTGCCTGGAGTGTACCGGGACAGGGGGATCAGCCCCAGCATTTT.

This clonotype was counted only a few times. The CDR3 spells CASSSTRRGYEQYF. Here the CDR3 DNA reads TGTGCCAGCAGCTCGACTAGGAGGGGCTACGAGCAGTACTTC. The chain uses TRBV7-9 and TRBJ2-7, with TRBD2 as a possible D gene (6 bases). CDR3 length equals 14 residues. The germline CDR1 and CDR2 sequences are SEHNR and FQNEAQ (reference sequence). The V gene lost 4 bases and the J gene lost 3 bases, with 13 bases spanning the gap.

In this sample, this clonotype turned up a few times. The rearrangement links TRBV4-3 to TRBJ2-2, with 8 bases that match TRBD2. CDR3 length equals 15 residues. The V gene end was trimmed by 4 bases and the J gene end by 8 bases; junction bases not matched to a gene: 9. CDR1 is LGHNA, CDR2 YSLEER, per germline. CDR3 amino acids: CASSLGRAPVGELFF. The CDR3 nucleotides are TGCGCCAGCAGCCTCGGGAGGGCCCCGGTGGGGGAGCTGTTTTTT.

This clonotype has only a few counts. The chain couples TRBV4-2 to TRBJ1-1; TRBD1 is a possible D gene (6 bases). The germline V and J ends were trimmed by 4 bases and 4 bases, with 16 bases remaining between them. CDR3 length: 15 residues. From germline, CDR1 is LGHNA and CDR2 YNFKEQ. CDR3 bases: TGTGCCAGCAGCCTGCGGGCGGGGGCCGGCACTGAAGCTTTCTTT. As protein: CASSLRAGAGTEAFF.

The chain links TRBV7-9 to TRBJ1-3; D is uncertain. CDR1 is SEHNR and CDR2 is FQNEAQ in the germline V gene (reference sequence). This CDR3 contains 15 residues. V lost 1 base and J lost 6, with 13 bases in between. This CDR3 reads CASSLDWGRENTIYF. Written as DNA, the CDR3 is TGTGCCAGCAGCTTAGACTGGGGAAGAGAAAACACCATATATTTT. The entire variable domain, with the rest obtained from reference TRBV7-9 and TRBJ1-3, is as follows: DTGVSQNPRHKITKRGQNVTFRCDPISEHNRLYWYRQTLGQGPEFLTYFQNEAQLEKSRLLSDRFSAERPKGSFSTLEIQRTEQGDSAMYLCASSLDWGRENTIYFGEGSWLTVV.

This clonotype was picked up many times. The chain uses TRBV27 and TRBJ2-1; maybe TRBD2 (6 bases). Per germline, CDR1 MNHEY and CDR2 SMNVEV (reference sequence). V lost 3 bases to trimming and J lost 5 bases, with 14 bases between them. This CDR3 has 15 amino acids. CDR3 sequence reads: CASSLNRGKNNEQFF. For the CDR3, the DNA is TGTGCCAGCAGTTTGAACCGGGGGAAGAACAATGAGCAGTTCTTC.

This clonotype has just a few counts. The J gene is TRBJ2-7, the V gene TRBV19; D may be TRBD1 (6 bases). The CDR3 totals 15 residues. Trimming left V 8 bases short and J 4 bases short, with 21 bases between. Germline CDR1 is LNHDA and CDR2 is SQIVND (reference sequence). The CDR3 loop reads CASGRRGGVGYEQYF. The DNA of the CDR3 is TGTGCCAGTGGCCGCAGGGGCGGAGTTGGGTACGAGCAGTACTTC.

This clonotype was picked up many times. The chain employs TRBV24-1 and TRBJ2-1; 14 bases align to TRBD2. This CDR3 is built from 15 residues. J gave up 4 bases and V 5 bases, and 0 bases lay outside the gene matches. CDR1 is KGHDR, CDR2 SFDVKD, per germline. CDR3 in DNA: TGTGCCACCAGTGGGACTAGCGGGAGGTACAATGAGCAGTTCTTC. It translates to CATSGTSGRYNEQFF.

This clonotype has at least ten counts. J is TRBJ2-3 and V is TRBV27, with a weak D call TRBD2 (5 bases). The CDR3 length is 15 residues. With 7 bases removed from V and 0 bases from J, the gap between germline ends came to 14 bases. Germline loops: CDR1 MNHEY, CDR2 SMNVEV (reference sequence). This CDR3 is CASTKPGYSTDTQYF. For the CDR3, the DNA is TGTGCCAGCACCAAACCGGGATACAGCACAGATACGCAGTATTTT.

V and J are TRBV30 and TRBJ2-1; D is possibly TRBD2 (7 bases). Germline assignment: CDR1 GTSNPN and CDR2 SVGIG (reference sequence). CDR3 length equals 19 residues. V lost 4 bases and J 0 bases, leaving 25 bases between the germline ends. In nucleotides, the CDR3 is TGTGCCTGGATGCGGGAGTGGGGGGGCGTAGGAAGCTCCTACAATGAGCAGTTCTTC. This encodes CAWMREWGGVGSSYNEQFF. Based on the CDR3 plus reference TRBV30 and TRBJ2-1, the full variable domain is SQTIHQWPATLVQPVGSPLSLECTVEGTSNPNLYWYRQAAGRGLQLLFYSVGIGQISSEVPQNLSASRPQDRQFILSSKKLLLSDSGFYLCAWMREWGGVGSSYNEQFFGPGTRLTVL.

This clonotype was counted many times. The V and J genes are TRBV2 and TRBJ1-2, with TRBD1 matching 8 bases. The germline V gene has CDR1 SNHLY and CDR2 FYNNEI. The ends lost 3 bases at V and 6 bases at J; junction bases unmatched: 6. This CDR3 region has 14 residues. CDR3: CASSDRRTGNGYTF. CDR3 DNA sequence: TGTGCCAGCAGTGACCGAAGGACAGGGAATGGCTACACCTTC.

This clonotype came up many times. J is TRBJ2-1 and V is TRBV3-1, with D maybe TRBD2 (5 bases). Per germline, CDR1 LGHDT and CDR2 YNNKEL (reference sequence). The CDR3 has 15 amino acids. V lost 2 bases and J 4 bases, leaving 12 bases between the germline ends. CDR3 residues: CASSQTSGLYNEQFF. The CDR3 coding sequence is TGTGCCAGCAGCCAAACCAGCGGATTATACAATGAGCAGTTCTTC.

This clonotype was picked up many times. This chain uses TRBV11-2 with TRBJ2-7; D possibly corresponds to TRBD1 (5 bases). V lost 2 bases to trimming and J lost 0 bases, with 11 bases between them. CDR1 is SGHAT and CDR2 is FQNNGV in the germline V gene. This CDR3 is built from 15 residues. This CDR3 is CASSLYPGPSYEQYF. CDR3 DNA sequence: TGTGCCAGCAGCTTATACCCAGGGCCCTCCTACGAGCAGTACTTC.

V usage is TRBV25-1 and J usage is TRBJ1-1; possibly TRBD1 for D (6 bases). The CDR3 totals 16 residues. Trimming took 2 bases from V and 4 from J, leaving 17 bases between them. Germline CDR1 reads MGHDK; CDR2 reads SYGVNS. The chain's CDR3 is CASSELKRTATTEAFF. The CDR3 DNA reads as TGTGCCAGCAGTGAACTGAAAAGGACAGCTACCACTGAAGCTTTCTTT.

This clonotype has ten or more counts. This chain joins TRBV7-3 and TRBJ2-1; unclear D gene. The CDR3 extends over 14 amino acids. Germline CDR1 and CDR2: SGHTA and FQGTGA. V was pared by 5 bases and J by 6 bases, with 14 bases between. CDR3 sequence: CASSPPHNPNEQFF. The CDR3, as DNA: TGTGCCAGCAGCCCCCCCCACAATCCCAATGAGCAGTTCTTC.

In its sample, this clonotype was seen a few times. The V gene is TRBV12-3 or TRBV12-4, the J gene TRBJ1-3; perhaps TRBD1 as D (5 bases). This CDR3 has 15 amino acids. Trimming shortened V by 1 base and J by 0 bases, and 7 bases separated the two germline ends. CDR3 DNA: TGTGCCAGCAGTTTAGGACAGTTCTCTGGAAACACCATATATTTT. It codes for CASSLGQFSGNTIYF.

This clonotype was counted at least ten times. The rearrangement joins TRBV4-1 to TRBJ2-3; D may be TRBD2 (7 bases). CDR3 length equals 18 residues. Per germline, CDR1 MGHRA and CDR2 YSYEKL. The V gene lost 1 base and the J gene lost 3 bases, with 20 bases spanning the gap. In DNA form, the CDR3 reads TGCGCCAGCAGCCAAGTACCTTTCGGGGGGCTTGGTACAGATACGCAGTATTTT. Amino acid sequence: CASSQVPFGGLGTDTQYF.

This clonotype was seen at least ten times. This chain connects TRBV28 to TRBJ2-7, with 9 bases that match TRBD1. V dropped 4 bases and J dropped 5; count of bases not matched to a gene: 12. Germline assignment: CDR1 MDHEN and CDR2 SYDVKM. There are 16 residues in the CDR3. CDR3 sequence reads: CASSSTPQGAGDEQYF. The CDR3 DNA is TGTGCCAGCAGTTCCACCCCACAGGGGGCGGGAGACGAGCAGTACTTC.

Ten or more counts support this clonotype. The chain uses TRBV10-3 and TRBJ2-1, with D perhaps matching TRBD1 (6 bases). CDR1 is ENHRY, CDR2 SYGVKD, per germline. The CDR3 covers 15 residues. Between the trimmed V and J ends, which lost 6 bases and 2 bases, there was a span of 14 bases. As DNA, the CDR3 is TGTGCCATCAGAAGGGACACGGGCACCTACAATGAGCAGTTCTTC. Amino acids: CAIRRDTGTYNEQFF.

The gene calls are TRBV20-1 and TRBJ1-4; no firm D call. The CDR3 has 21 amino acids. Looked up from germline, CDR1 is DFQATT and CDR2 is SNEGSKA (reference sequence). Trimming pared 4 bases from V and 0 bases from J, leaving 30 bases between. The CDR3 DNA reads TGCAGTGCTACAACTTGGCCGGGAGCGCCATACGCGCTTACAACTAATGAAAAACTGTTTTTT. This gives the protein CSATTWPGAPYALTTNEKLFF.

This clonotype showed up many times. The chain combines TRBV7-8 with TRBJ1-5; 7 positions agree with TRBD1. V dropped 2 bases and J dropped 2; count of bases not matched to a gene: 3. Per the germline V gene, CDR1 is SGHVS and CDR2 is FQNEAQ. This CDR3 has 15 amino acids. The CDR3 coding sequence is TGTGCCAGCAGCTTACGGGACAGCCGCAATCAGCCCCAGCATTTT. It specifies CASSLRDSRNQPQHF.

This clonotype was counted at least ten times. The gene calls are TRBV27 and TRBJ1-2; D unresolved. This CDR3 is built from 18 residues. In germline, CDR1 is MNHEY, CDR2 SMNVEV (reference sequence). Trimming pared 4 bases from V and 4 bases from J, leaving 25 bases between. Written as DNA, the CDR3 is TGTGCCAGCAGTTCACCGGGATGTAAGCCTAAATCGAGCTATGGCTACACCTTC. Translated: CASSSPGCKPKSSYGYTF.

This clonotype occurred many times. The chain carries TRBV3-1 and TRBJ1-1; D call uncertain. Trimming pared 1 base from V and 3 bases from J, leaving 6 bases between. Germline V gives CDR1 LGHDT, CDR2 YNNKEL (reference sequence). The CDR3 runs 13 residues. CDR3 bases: TGTGCCAGCAGCCAAGGGCACTACACTGAAGCTTTCTTT. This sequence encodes CASSQGHYTEAFF.